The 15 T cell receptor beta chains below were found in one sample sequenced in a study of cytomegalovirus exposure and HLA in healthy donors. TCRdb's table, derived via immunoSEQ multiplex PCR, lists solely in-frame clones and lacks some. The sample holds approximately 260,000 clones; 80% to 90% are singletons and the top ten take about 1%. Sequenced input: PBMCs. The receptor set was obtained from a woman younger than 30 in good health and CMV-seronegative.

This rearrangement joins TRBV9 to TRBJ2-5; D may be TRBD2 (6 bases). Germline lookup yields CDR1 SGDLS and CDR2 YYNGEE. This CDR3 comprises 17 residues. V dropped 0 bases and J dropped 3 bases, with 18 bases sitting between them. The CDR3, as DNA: TGTGCCAGCAGCGTAGGGACTAAACCCCATTACAAAGAGACCCAGTACTTC. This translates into CASSVGTKPHYKETQYF.

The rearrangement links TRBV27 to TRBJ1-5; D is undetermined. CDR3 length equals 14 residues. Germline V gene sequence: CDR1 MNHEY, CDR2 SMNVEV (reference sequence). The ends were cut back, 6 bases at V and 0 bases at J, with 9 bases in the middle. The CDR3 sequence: CASRRAYSNQPQHF. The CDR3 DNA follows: TGTGCCAGCAGGAGGGCTTATAGCAATCAGCCCCAGCATTTT.

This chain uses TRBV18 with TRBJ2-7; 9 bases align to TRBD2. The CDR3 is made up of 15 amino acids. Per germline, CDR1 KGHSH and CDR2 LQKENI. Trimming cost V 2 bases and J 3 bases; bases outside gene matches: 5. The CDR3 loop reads CASSPAGGPFYEQYF. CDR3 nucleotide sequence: TGTGCCAGCTCACCAGCGGGAGGGCCGTTCTACGAGCAGTACTTC.

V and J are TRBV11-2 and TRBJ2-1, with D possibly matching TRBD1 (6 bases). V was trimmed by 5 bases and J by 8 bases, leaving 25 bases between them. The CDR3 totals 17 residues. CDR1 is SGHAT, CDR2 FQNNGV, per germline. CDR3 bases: TGTGCCAGCAGCAAAGCCGGAAGACAGGAGCTCCCCGATGAGCAGTTCTTC. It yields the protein CASSKAGRQELPDEQFF. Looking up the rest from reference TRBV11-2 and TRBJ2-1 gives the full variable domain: EAGVAQSPRYKIIEKRQSVAFWCNPISGHATLYWYQQILGQGPKLLIQFQNNGVVDDSQLPKDRFSAERLKGVDSTLKIQPAKLEDSAVYLCASSKAGRQELPDEQFFGPGTRLTVL.

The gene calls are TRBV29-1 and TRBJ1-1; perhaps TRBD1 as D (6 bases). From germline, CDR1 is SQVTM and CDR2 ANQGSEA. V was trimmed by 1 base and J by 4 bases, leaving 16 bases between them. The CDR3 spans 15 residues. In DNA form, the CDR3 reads TGCAGCGTTGAAGGCACAGGGAGCTCGAGCACTGAAGCTTTCTTT. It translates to CSVEGTGSSSTEAFF.

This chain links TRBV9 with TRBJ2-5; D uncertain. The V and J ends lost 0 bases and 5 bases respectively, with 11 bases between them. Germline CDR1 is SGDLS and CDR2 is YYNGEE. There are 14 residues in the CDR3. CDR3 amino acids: CASSVATGGETQYF. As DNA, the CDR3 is TGTGCCAGCAGCGTAGCTACGGGTGGGGAGACCCAGTACTTC.

CDR3 region: CASSQPGQGREKLFF. CDR3 coding DNA: TGCGCCAGCAGCCAACCGGGACAGGGAAGAGAAAAACTGTTTTTT. The chain employs TRBV4-3 and TRBJ1-4; 9 bases map to TRBD1. CDR3 length: 15 residues. Losses at the gene ends were 2 bases for V and 8 bases for J; bases not matched to a gene: 6. Germline V gene data show CDR1 as LGHNA and CDR2 as YSLEER.

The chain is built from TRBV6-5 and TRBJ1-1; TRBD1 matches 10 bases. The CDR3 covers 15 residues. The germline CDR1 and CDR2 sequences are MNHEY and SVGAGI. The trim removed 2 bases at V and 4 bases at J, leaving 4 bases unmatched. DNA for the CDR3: TGTGCCAGCAGTTACCAGACAGGGGGCCTCACTGAAGCTTTCTTT. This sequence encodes CASSYQTGGLTEAFF.

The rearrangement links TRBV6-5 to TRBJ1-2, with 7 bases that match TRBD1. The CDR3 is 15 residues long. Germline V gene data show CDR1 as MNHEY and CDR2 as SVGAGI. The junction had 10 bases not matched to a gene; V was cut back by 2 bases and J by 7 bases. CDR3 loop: CASSYAETGAGGYTF. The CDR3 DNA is TGTGCCAGCAGTTACGCGGAAACAGGGGCGGGTGGCTACACCTTC.

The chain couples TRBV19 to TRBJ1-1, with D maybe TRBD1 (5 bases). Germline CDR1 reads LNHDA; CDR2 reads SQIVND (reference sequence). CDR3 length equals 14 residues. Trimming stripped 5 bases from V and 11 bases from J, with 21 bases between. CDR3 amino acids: CASSPAVRATAAFF. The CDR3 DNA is TGTGCCAGTAGTCCCGCCGTCAGGGCGACCGCCGCTTTCTTT.

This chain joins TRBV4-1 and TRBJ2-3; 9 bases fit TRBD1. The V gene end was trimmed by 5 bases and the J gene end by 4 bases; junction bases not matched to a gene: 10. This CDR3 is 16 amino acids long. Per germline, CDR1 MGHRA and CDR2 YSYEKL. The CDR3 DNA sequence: TGCGCCAGCAGCGCTGGCCGGGACAGGGAAGCAGATACGCAGTATTTT. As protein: CASSAGRDREADTQYF.

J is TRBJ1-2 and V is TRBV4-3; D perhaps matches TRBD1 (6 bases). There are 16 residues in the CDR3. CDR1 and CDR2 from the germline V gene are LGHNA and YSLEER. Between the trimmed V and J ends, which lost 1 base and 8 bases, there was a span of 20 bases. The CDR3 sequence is CASSQVPGAEALGYTF. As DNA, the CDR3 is TGCGCCAGCAGCCAAGTCCCAGGGGCGGAGGCCTTGGGCTACACCTTC.

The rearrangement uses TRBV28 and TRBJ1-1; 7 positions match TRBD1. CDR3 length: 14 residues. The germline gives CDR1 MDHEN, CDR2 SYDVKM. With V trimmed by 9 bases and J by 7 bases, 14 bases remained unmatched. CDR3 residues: CASSFMGQKVEAFF. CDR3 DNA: TGTGCCAGTTCATTCATGGGACAGAAAGTTGAAGCTTTCTTT.

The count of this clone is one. CDR3 sequence (DNA): TGTGCCTGGATAAAGGGGGCAGAGGATGGCTACACCTTC. It translates to CAWIKGAEDGYTF. This chain connects TRBV30 to TRBJ1-2; 7 bases agree with TRBD1. There are 13 residues in the CDR3. Germline CDR1 GTSNPN, CDR2 SVGIG (reference sequence). V was pared by 4 bases and J by 6 bases, with 8 bases of the junction left unmatched.

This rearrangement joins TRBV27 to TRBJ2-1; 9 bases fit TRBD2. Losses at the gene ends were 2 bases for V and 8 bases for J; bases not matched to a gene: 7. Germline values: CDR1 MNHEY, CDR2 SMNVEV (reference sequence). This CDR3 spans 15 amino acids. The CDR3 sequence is CASSLRRGGYDEQFF. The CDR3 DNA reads TGTGCCAGCAGTTTACGGCGGGGGGGTTACGATGAGCAGTTCTTC.